This paragraph covers one T cell receptor beta chain sequence. These data come from a study of blood T cell repertoires in COVID-19. Turning to the study itself: The analysed material was cDNA or gDNA that came from T cells, B-cell-depleted T cells, or PBMCs.

The table came from immunoSEQ multiplex PCR; TCRdb's copy has only in-frame clones and leaves some out. The table shows about 75,000 clones, with approximately 87% occurring only once. Germline CDR1 and CDR2: LNHDA and SQIVND (reference sequence). CDR3 length: 16 amino acids. Trimming at V came to 5 bases and at J to 4 bases, leaving 3 bases not matched to a gene. The sequence derives from a human donor in a cohort sampled during active COVID-19. The sequenced sample consisted of peripheral blood. This chain joins TRBV19 and TRBJ2-1, with 15 positions matching TRBD2. The CDR3, as DNA: TGTGCCAGTAGTCTAGGGACTAGCGGGAGGTACAATGAGCAGTTCTTC. Its translation: CASSLGTSGRYNEQFF.